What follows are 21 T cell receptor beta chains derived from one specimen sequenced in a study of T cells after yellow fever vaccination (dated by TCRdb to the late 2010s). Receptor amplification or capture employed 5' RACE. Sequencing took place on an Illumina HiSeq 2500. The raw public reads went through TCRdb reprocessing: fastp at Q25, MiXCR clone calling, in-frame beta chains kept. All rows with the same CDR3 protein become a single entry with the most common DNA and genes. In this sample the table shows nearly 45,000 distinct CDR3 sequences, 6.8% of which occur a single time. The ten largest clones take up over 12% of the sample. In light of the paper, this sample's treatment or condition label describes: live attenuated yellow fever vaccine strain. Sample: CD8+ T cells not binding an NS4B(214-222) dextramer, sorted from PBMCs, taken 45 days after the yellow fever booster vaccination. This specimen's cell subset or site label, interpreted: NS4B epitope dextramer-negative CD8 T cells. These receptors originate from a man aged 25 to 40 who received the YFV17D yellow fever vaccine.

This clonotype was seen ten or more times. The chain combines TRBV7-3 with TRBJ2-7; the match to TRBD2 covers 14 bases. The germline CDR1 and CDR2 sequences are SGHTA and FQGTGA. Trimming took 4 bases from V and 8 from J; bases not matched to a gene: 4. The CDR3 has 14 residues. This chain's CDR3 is CASSSGLAGDKQYF. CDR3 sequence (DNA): TGTGCCAGCAGCTCGGGACTAGCGGGAGACAAGCAGTACTTC.

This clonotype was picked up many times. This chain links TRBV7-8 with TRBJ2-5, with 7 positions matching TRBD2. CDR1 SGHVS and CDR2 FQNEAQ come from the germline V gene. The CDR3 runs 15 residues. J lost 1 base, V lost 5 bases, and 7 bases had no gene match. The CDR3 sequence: CASSPWPSGQETQYF. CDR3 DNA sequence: TGTGCCAGCAGCCCCTGGCCTAGCGGCCAAGAGACCCAGTACTTC.

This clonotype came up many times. CDR3 sequence reads: CASSFGAGGYEQYF. In DNA form, the CDR3 reads TGTGCCAGCAGCTTCGGGGCGGGGGGGTACGAGCAGTACTTC. The chain is built from TRBV7-2 and TRBJ2-7; 9 bases are a match to TRBD2. V was clipped by 3 bases and J by 4 bases; unmatched bases: 4. This CDR3 spans 14 amino acids. Germline V gene data show CDR1 as SGHTA and CDR2 as FQGNSA.

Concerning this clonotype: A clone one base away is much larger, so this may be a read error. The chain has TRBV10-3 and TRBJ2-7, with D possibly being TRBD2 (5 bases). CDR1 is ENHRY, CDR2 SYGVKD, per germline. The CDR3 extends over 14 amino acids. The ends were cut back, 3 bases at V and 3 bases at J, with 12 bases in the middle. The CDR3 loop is CAISDAALGYEQYF. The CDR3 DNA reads TGTGCCATCAGTGACGCGGCACTAGGCTACGAGCAGTACTTC.

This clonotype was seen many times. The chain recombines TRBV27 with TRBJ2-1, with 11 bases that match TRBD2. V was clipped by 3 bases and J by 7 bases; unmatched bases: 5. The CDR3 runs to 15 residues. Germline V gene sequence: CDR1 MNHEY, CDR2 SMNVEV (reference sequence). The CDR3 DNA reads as TGTGCCAGCAGTTTTGGGACTAGCGGCAGGAATGAGCAGTTCTTC. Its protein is CASSFGTSGRNEQFF.

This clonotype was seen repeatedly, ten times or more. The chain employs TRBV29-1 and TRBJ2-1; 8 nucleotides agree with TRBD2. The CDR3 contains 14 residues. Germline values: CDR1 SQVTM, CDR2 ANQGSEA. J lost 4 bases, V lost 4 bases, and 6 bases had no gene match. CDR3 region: CSVVEVAGYNEQFF. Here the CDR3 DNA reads TGCAGCGTTGTTGAGGTAGCGGGGTACAATGAGCAGTTCTTC.

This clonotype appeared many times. DNA of the CDR3: TGTGCCAGCAGCCGCTGGGACAGCGCTAGCACAGATACGCAGTATTTT. Its translation: CASSRWDSASTDTQYF. The chain joins TRBV7-2 to TRBJ2-3; TRBD1 matches at 7 bases. The length of the CDR3 is 16 residues. The J segment lost 0 bases and the V segment lost 5 bases, leaving 8 bases of the junction unmatched. CDR1 and CDR2 (germline): SGHTA, FQGNSA.

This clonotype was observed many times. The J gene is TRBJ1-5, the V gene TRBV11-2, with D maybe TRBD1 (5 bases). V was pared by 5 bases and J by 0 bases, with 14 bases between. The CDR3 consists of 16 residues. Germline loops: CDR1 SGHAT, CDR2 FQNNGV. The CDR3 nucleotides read TGTGCCAGCAGCCCCCAGGGCGGTTATAGCAATCAGCCCCAGCATTTT. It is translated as CASSPQGGYSNQPQHF.

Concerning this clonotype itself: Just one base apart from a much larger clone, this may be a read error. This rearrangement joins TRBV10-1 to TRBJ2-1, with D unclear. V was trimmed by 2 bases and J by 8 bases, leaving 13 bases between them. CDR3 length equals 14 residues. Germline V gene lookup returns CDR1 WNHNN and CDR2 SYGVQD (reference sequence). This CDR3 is CASSETVGFDEQFF. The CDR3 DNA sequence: TGCGCCAGCAGTGAGACGGTAGGGTTCGATGAGCAGTTCTTC.

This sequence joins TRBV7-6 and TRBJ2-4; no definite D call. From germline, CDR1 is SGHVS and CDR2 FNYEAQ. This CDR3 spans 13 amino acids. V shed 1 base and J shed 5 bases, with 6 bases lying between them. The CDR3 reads CASSLDPENIQYF. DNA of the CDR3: TGTGCCAGCAGCTTAGACCCCGAAAACATTCAGTACTTC.

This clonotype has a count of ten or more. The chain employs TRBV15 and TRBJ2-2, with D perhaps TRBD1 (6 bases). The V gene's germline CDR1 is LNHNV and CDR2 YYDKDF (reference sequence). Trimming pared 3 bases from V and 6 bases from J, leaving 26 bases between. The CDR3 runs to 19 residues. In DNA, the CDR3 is TGTGCCACCAGCAGGTCCCGAGGGGGAGTAGCGCCTGGAGCCGGGGAGCTGTTTTTT. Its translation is CATSRSRGGVAPGAGELFF.

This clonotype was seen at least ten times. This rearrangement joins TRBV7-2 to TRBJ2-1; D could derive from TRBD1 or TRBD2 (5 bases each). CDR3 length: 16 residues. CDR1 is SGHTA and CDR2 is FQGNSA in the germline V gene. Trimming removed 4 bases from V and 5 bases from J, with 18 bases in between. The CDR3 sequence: CASSSLQAGSDNEQFF. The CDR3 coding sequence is TGTGCCAGCAGCTCCTTACAGGCGGGCTCAGACAATGAGCAGTTCTTC. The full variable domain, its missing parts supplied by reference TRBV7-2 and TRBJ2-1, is GAGVSQSPSNKVTEKGKDVELRCDPISGHTALYWYRQSLGQGLEFLIYFQGNSAPDKSGLPSDRFSAERTGGSVSTLTIQRTQQEDSAVYLCASSSLQAGSDNEQFFGPGTRLTVL.

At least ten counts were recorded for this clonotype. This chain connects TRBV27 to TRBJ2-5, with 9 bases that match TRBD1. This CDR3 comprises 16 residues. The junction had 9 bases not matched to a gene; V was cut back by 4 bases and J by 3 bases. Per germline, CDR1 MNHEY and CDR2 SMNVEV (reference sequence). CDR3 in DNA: TGTGCCAGCAGTTCCTTCATCGGGACAGGGAAAGAGACCCAGTACTTC. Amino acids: CASSSFIGTGKETQYF.

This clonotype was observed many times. CDR3 in amino acids: CASSFILAETSTDTQYF. DNA of the CDR3: TGTGCCAGCAGTTTTATACTAGCGGAGACAAGCACAGATACGCAGTATTTT. The chain combines TRBV12-3 or TRBV12-4 with TRBJ2-3, with 8 bases fitting TRBD2. V gave up 3 bases and J gave up 0 bases; unmatched junction bases: 8. CDR3 length: 17 residues.

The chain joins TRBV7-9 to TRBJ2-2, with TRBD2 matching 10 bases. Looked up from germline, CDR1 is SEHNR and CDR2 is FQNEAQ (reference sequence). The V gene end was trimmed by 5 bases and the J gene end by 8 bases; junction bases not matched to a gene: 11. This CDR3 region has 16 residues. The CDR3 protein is CASSLSTGLASGELFF. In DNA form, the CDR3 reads TGTGCCAGCAGCCTATCGACGGGACTAGCGTCTGGGGAGCTGTTTTTT.

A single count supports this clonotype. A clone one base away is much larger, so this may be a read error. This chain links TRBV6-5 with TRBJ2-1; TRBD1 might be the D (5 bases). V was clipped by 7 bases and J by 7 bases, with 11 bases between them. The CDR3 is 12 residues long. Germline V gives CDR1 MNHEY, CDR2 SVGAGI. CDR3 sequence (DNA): TGTGCCAGCAAACAAGGGGTGAATGAGCAGTTCTTC. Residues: CASKQGVNEQFF.

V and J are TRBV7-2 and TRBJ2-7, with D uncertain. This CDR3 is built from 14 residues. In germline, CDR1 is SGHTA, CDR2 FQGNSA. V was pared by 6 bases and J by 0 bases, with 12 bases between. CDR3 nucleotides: TGTGCCAGCAGTAGAACCGTCAGCTCCTACGAGCAGTACTTC. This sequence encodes CASSRTVSSYEQYF.

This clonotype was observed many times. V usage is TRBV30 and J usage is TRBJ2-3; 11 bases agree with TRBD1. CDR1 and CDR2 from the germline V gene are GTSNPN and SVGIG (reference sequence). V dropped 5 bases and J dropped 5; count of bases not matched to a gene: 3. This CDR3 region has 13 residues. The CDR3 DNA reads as TGTGCCTGGGTGGGACAGGGGGTAGATACGCAGTATTTT. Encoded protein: CAWVGQGVDTQYF.

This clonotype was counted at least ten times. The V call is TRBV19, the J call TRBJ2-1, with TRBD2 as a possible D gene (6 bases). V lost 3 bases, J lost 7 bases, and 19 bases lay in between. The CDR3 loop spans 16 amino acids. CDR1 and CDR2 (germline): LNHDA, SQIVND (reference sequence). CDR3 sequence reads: CASSISPDVAGNEQFF. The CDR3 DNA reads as TGTGCCAGTAGTATCTCCCCCGACGTCGCGGGGAATGAGCAGTTCTTC.

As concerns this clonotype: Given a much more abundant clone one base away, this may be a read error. The chain's CDR3 is CASSSNDKCNEQFF. In DNA form, the CDR3 reads TGTGCCAGCAGCTCCAATGACAAGTGTAATGAGCAGTTCTTC. The V call is TRBV7-3, the J call TRBJ2-1; D ambiguous. The CDR3 is 14 residues long. With 4 bases removed from V and 7 bases from J, the gap between germline ends came to 14 bases. The germline V gene encodes CDR1 SGHTA and CDR2 FQGTGA.

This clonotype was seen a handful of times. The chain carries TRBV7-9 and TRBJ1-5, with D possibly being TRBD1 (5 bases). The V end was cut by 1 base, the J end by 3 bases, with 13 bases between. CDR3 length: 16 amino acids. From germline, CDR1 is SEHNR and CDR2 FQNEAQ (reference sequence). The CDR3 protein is CASSLGVEGTNQPQHF. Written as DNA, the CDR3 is TGTGCCAGCAGCTTAGGGGTAGAAGGGACCAATCAGCCCCAGCATTTT. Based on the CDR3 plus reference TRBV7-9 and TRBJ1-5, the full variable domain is DTGVSQNPRHKITKRGQNVTFRCDPISEHNRLYWYRQTLGQGPEFLTYFQNEAQLEKSRLLSDRFSAERPKGSFSTLEIQRTEQGDSAMYLCASSLGVEGTNQPQHFGDGTRLSIL.